This T cell receptor beta chain comes out of a study of Ad26.COV2.S vaccination and SARS-CoV-2 variants (dated by TCRdb to the early 2020s). For context, the study as a whole: Sequencing of the TCRbeta repertoire served to evaluate the specificity and breadth of SARS-CoV-2-reactive T cell receptors following Ad26.COV2.S vaccination. A total of 32 samples were included in the TCR-sequenced set, comprising some 20 Ad26.COV2.S vaccine recipients, 5 placebo recipients and 8 SARS-CoV-2 convalescent individuals. Here is what the overall study found, with its caveats: Non-spike TCR breadth was comparable between vaccine and placebo recipients, consistent with the vaccine containing only spike. The authors noted that the TCR breadth and depth analyses may have underestimated total T cell responses. After vaccination, spike-specific CD8+ and CD4+ T cell responses were reported to show substantial breadth. Ad26.COV2.S recipients had higher spike-specific TCR breadth than placebo recipients (P = 0.0014).

Comments on this clone: This receptor's antigen is unknown. The input lacks base qualities; no much larger clone sits a single base away.

Relative to germline, V is missing 7 bases and J is missing 0 bases, with 5 bases of the junction outside any gene match. The germline V gene encodes CDR1 SGHAT and CDR2 FQNNGV. The cysteine opens and the phenylalanine closes a CDR3 of 14 amino acids. The DNA shown is the 42-base CDR3, in frame from base 1. The label giving this sample's time point can be read as: individuals recovered from natural SARS-CoV-2 infection. The immunoSEQ Assay was the method used to sequence TCRbeta CDR3 regions. After extraction, genomic DNA underwent amplification by bias-controlled multiplex PCR, followed by high-throughput sequencing. Per the original workflow: Collapsing and filtering of sequences were performed to quantify the absolute abundance of each unique TCRbeta CDR3 region. T cell fraction was estimated by normalizing TCRbeta template counts to usable DNA, with usable DNA measured through amplification of reference genes found in all nucleated cells. Repertoire TCRs were annotated as SARS-CoV-2-specific when V gene, CDR3 amino acid sequence and J gene were exactly matched to a known reactive TCR set. The reference SARS-CoV-2 TCR set was obtained from MIRA and was filtered for enrichment in COVID-19-positive ImmuneCODE repertoires, whereby public or cross-reactive TCRs were removed. Using the MIRA antigens, annotated TCRs were further analysed by specific ORF or by position within an ORF. Depth was the summed frequency of annotated unique rearrangements, while breadth was defined as annotated unique rearrangements over total unique productive rearrangements. Two-sided Wilcoxon rank-sum tests were used to compare TCR breadth between groups. TCRdb took over this immuneACCESS table, retaining in-frame rearrangements with V and J assigned. Such tables are incomplete; in checked studies, under half of the missing clones stem from an unresolved V gene, and the remainder is unexplained. From that table come the V and J calls and clone size; the DNA was used to work out D and trimming. The sample data list about 98,000 clones, and about 78% of these were observed just once. In total, the top ten clones hold roughly 17% of the sample.

Specimen: peripheral blood, collected after recovery from COVID-19. The rearrangement joined TRBV11-2 to TRBJ2-7, with 8 junctional bases fitting TRBD1. This receptor was taken from a human donor who had recovered from COVID-19. The CDR3 in this case is CASTGTGVSYEQYF. The DNA reads as follows: TGTGCCAGCACCGGGACAGGTGTCTCCTACGAGCAGTACTTC.